The T cell receptor beta chain under discussion was sequenced for a study of T cells in Graves' hyperthyroidism and ophthalmopathy. Ten or more counts support this clonotype. What it recognizes is unknown. The investigators amplified TCR beta CDR3 regions from RNA transcripts. A first-round RT-PCR of the TCR CDR3 used the HTBI primer set. TCRdb redid the calling of the multiplex PCR reads with MiXCR, one entry per CDR3 protein. The data contain about 250,000 distinct CDR3 sequences, roughly a quarter of them singletons. This CDR3 has 14 residues. Trimming removed 2 bases from V and 4 bases from J; junction bases left unmatched: 3. The germline V gene has CDR1 SGHTA and CDR2 FQGTGA. General study points: Clonotypes that were expanded in thyroid above 0.001 mostly appeared in blood too. Ophthalmopathy could be told apart from stable hyperthyroidism with a 13 V-J model.

Diagnoses were made from clinical symptoms, serum measures (thyroxine and TRAb), thyroid ultrasound and orbital computed tomography. PBMCs stemmed from around 10 ml fresh peripheral blood. This receptor was taken from a middle-aged woman with Graves' ophthalmopathy. Source material: blood. The V gene is TRBV7-3, the J gene TRBJ2-3, with TRBD2 identical over 7 bases. Here the CDR3 reads CASSLAGVSDTQYF. CDR3 sequence (DNA): TGTGCCAGCAGCTTAGCGGGAGTCTCAGATACGCAGTATTTT. The full variable domain, with the rest looked up from reference TRBV7-3 and TRBJ2-3, is GAGVSQTPSNKVTEKGKYVELRCDPISGHTALYWYRQSLGQGPEFLIYFQGTGAADDSGLPNDRFFAVRPEGSVSTLKIQRTERGDSAVYLCASSLAGVSDTQYFGPGTRLTVL.